This T cell receptor (beta chain) comes out of a study of blood T cell repertoires in COVID-19 (dated by TCRdb to about 2020). Some background on the complete study: Collaborator samples came from the United States, Italy and Spain and covered acute and convalescent phases of COVID-19. The samples were drawn from two sources: the first 160 participants of the ongoing ImmuneRACE study, and 1,254 subjects contributed by 6 global collaborators. The dataset comprised deeply sampled blood TCRbeta repertoires from subjects exposed to, actively infected with, or recovered from COVID-19. The repertoires were released in a freely available public database intended as a resource for research on the immune response to SARS-CoV-2. A de-identified subject ID, COVID-19 status, age in years and sex were almost always included in the sample metadata. Where HLA class I and class II types were available, the types were taken from metadata supplied by the sample provider, not from assay-based typing. The material from the prospective study consisted of cDNA or gDNA derived from T cells, B-cell-depleted T cells, or PBMCs. What the authors observed across the whole study: The quantity of clinical and demographic metadata differed by source and by participant and was supplied without curation.

This clone was seen only once. The specificity of this receptor is unknown. No qualities accompany the bases; no much larger clone lies one base away. V is cut by 6 bases and J by 4 bases, and the space between the germline ends is 18 bases. Including cysteine and phenylalanine, the CDR3 has 15 amino acids. Only CDR3 DNA is held: 45 bases, read in frame from base 1. CDR1 and CDR2 were assigned from the germline V gene (reference sequence) as WNHNN and SYGVQD. TCRbeta CDR3 regions were amplified from genomic DNA by means of the immunoSEQ Assay, a bias-controlled multiplex PCR. On the authors' methods: Nucleated cell counts per sample were estimated from amplification of reference gene primers within the assay. To quantify the absolute abundance of each unique TCRbeta CDR3 rearrangement, sequence reads were collapsed and filtered. For each sample, productive Simpson clonality was calculated by taking the square root of Simpson's diversity index across productive rearrangements. TCRdb holds this immuneACCESS table with in-frame rearrangements only. Some clones are missing; in checked studies, unresolved V genes explain under half, and the rest has no known cause. V and J calls plus clone size are reproduced from that table; the DNA served to infer D and trimming. This sample lists some 180,000 clones; approximately 80% were detected once. The ten most abundant clones make up 8.5% to 10% of the sample.

Each collaborating institution followed its own protocols to collect whole blood in K2EDTA tubes. For TCRbeta analysis, collaborators shipped samples as frozen whole blood, isolated PBMCs, or DNA extracted from either of those sample types. The clonotype was recovered from a woman aged 45-65 years with active or convalescent COVID-19. This chain is built from TRBV10-1 and TRBJ2-5; the D gene is perhaps TRBD2, from 6 matching bases. The sample consisted of peripheral blood. The DNA is as follows: TGCGCCAGCAGAGCGGGCAGTCTCTCTACAGAGACCCAGTACTTC. The resulting protein is CASRAGSLSTETQYF.